This paragraph reports one T cell receptor beta chain. What it binds is not known. This specimen comes from a study of Ad26.COV2.S vaccination and SARS-CoV-2 variants. Overall study context: Administration of Ad26.COV2.S was intramuscular, either once or twice 56 days apart. Study-wide results and caveats: Breadth of non-spike TCRs did not differ between vaccinees and placebo recipients. Post-vaccination spike-specific CD8+ and CD4+ T cell responses reportedly had substantial breadth.

Trimming took off 0 bases at V and 5 bases at J, with 16 bases between the two ends. Germline CDR1 reads ENHRY; CDR2 reads SYGVKD. The CDR3 covers 17 residues. The sample's treatment: around 19 received Ad26.COV2.S at low or high dose, single or two shots; 5 received placebo; per-sample allocation not given. Vaccine and placebo recipients were sampled on day 63 after the first injection. The method was immunoSEQ multiplex PCR; TCRdb's version includes in-frame clones alone and lacks a portion of them. This sample yields 350,000 to 500,000 clones, of which less than 95% are seen a single time; less than 4.5% belongs to the top ten.

The V call is TRBV10-3, the J call TRBJ2-2; D might be TRBD1 or TRBD2, each matching 5 bases. This receptor was identified in a person between 18 and 65 years old who received the Ad26.COV2.S COVID-19 vaccine or a placebo. This sample comprised peripheral blood, obtained in a trial of Ad26.COV2.S vaccine versus placebo. CDR3 coding DNA: TGTGCCATCAGTGAGTCTGGGCCAGGGAGATGGACCGGGGAGCTGTTTTTT. It translates to CAISESGPGRWTGELFF.